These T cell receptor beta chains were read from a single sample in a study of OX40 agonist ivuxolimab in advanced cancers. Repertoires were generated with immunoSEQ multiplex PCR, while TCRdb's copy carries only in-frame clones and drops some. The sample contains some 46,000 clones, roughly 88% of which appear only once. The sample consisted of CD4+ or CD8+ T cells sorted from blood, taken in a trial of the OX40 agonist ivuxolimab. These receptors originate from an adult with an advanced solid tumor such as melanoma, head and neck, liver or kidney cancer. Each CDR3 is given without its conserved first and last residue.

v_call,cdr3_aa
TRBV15,ATSGRISNQPQH
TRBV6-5,ASSWVNSPLH
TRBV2,ATSNGGDYLNTEAF
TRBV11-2,ASSLAGTVSYEQY
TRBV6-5,ASSPLRGTGNTIY
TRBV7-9,ASRKPQGSLTGELF
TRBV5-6,ASSSWDRWNTEAF
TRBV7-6,ASSLDRRNEQF
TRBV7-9,ASSLGWALNEKLF
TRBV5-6,ASSSRWGSMDEQY
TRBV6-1,ASSEALGGEQVYNEQF
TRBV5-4,ASSFNRGGGTDTQY
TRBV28,ASSLFRNTEAF
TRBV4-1,ASSQAPGQGDTGELF
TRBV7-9,ARSLEGDYGYT
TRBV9,ASSVGGVQETQY
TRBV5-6,ASSWTPQTGNTIY
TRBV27,ASSLRGWQPQH
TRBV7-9,ASSRTGTNTAF
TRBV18,ASSPDREEQPQH
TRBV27,ASSLSTRGPGYGYT
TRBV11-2,ASSLSPGQGFDGYT
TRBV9,ASSPNPGTGDGEQF
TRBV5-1,ASSLDGYEQY
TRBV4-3,ASSQGETF
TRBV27,ASSPSPDGNQPQH
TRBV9,ASSRYRGDNTDTQY
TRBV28,ASPRSPPLHTGNETQY
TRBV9,ASSVHSTRGGSDGYT
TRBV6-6,ASSPRGAHSGNTIY
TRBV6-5,ASSHKNNEQF
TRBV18,ASSPLGPEPQH
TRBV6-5,ASEWQGGSNTEAF
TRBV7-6,ASSLGPLPGIYEQY
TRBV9,ASAEGQSGANVLT
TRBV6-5,ASSYSGQGATGELF
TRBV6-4,ASSPGTGGFGDTQY
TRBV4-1,ASSQGLLQETQY